These 29 T cell receptor beta chains originate from one sample sequenced in a study of cytomegalovirus exposure and HLA in healthy donors. In the PCR, 60 Vbeta and 13 Jbeta primers were used. Libraries were prepared by immunoSEQ multiplex PCR; TCRdb keeps only in-frame clonotypes and omits some of them. The sample lists around 140,000 clones, roughly 82% occurring once. The sample comprised PBMCs. The receptors derive from a male donor in good health and CMV-seropositive.

This clone was counted a few times. The chain links TRBV5-5 to TRBJ1-3; 10 bases align to TRBD1. The germline V gene encodes CDR1 SGHKS and CDR2 YYEKEE (reference sequence). Trimming at V came to 4 bases and at J to 9 bases, leaving 13 bases not matched to a gene. The CDR3 length is 16 residues. The CDR3 DNA sequence: TGTGCCAGCAGCGTCGTGGGGGGACAGGGGCACAGCACCATATATTTT. Protein product: CASSVVGGQGHSTIYF.

The chain is built from TRBV5-1 and TRBJ1-1; TRBD1 is a possible D gene (5 bases). Trimming pared 2 bases from V and 5 bases from J, leaving 13 bases between. Germline values: CDR1 SGHRS, CDR2 YFSETQ. The CDR3 is 14 amino acids. The CDR3 DNA sequence: TGCGCCAGCAGCTTAGGTGGCCCAGGGACTGAAGCTTTCTTT. Translation gives CASSLGGPGTEAFF.

CDR3 residues: CASWTDSYEQYF. In nucleotides, the CDR3 is TGTGCCAGCTGGACAGACTCCTACGAGCAGTACTTC. The rearrangement joins TRBV28 to TRBJ2-7; TRBD1 might be the D (6 bases). Germline-derived CDR1 and CDR2 are MDHEN and SYDVKM. This CDR3 comprises 12 residues. V lost 8 bases to trimming and J lost 0 bases, with 8 bases between them.

This clone was found a few times. The gene calls are TRBV19 and TRBJ1-1; 8 positions match TRBD1. J lost 1 base, V lost 2 bases, and 3 bases had no gene match. The CDR3 totals 15 residues. The germline V gene encodes CDR1 LNHDA and CDR2 SQIVND (reference sequence). The CDR3 region is CASSISDRANTEAFF. The CDR3 bases are TGTGCCAGTAGTATATCGGACAGGGCGAACACTGAAGCTTTCTTT.

The genes are TRBV7-8 and TRBJ1-5, with 9 bases identical to TRBD1. The length of the CDR3 is 15 residues. CDR1 SGHVS and CDR2 FQNEAQ come from the germline V gene. Trimming removed 5 bases from V and 6 bases from J; junction bases left unmatched: 8. CDR3 region: CASSTYRGQAQPQHF. CDR3 nucleotides: TGTGCCAGCAGCACTTACAGGGGGCAGGCTCAGCCCCAGCATTTT. The variable domain in full, completed from reference TRBV7-8 and TRBJ1-5, reads GAGVSQSPRYKVAKRGQDVALRCDPISGHVSLFWYQQALGQGPEFLTYFQNEAQLDKSGLPSDRFFAERPEGSVSTLKIQRTQQEDSAVYLCASSTYRGQAQPQHFGDGTRLSIL.

This chain joins TRBV21-1 and TRBJ2-4; the DNA was not compared with TRBD2, the D call given in the table. TRBV21-1 is a documented pseudogene. The CDR3 loop spans 19 amino acids. CDR3 protein: CASSKRRGGEPRAKNIQYF. The CDR3 DNA reads TGTGCCAGCAGCAAAAGGAGGGGGGGGGAGCCCCGAGCCAAAAACATTCAGTACTTC.

This chain connects TRBV5-1 to TRBJ2-7, with 9 bases lining up with TRBD1. J gave up 5 bases and V 1 base, and 4 bases lay outside the gene matches. The CDR3 is 14 residues long. The germline V gene has CDR1 SGHRS and CDR2 YFSETQ. DNA for the CDR3: TGCGCCAGCAGCTTGTCTGGACAGGGGAACGAGCAGTACTTC. Its translation: CASSLSGQGNEQYF.

V and J are TRBV10-3 and TRBJ2-1, with 11 bases aligning to TRBD2. CDR1 is ENHRY and CDR2 is SYGVKD in the germline V gene. This CDR3 region has 18 residues. Germline trimming cut 2 bases from V and 0 bases from J; bases unmatched to any gene: 6. The CDR3 region is CAISEASGGTSSYNEQFF. The CDR3 coding sequence is TGTGCCATCAGTGAGGCTAGCGGGGGGACAAGCTCCTACAATGAGCAGTTCTTC.

This clone was seen a single time. The chain is built from TRBV5-1 and TRBJ2-7; 7 bases fit TRBD2. With 1 base clipped from V and 2 bases from J, the junction kept 6 bases outside the gene matches. The CDR3 is 15 amino acids. The germline gives CDR1 SGHRS, CDR2 YFSETQ. The CDR3 is CASSLWEGRTYEQYF. The CDR3 nucleotides read TGCGCCAGCAGCTTGTGGGAGGGACGAACCTACGAGCAGTACTTC.

The genes are TRBV14 and TRBJ1-4; 7 bases fit TRBD1. The germline V gene has CDR1 SGHDN and CDR2 FVKESK. The V and J ends lost 4 bases and 7 bases, in that order; junction bases with no gene match: 3. The length of the CDR3 is 13 residues. CDR3 DNA: TGTGCCAGCAGCCTATACAGGGGTGAAAAACTGTTTTTT. This codes for CASSLYRGEKLFF. The full variable domain, rest sourced from reference TRBV14 and TRBJ1-4, is EAGVTQFPSHSVIEKGQTVTLRCDPISGHDNLYWYRRVMGKEIKFLLHFVKESKQDESGMPNNRFLAERTGGTYSTLKVQPAELEDSGVYFCASSLYRGEKLFFGSGTQLSVL.

This clone appeared a few times. The genes are TRBV28 and TRBJ1-1, with TRBD1 identical over 10 bases. CDR3 length: 15 residues. Per the germline V gene, CDR1 is MDHEN and CDR2 is SYDVKM. Germline trimming cut 5 bases from V and 3 bases from J; bases unmatched to any gene: 6. DNA of the CDR3: TGTGCCAGCAGTCCAACGGACAGGGGGGACACTGAAGCTTTCTTT. Translated, it gives CASSPTDRGDTEAFF.

This chain links TRBV7-9 with TRBJ2-5, with TRBD1 identical over 10 bases. The junction had 2 bases not matched to a gene; V was cut back by 0 bases and J by 1 base. Germline assignment: CDR1 SEHNR and CDR2 FQNEAQ (reference sequence). The CDR3 loop spans 16 amino acids. The CDR3 region has the DNA TGTGCCAGCAGCTTAGCCCGGACAGGGGGCCAAGAGACCCAGTACTTC. Residues: CASSLARTGGQETQYF.

This clone has a handful of counts. The rearrangement links TRBV5-6 to TRBJ2-1; the match to TRBD1 covers 10 bases. The CDR3 covers 15 residues. J gave up 8 bases and V 0 bases, and 5 bases lay outside the gene matches. The V gene's germline CDR1 is SGHDT and CDR2 YYEEEE. This CDR3 is CASSLADRGRDEQFF. The DNA for the CDR3 is TGTGCCAGCAGCTTGGCCGACAGGGGGCGTGATGAGCAGTTCTTC.

V usage is TRBV11-1 and J usage is TRBJ2-5; a possible D gene is TRBD1 (6 bases). V lost 5 bases and J 10 bases, leaving 17 bases between the germline ends. There are 13 residues in the CDR3. Germline loops: CDR1 SGHAT, CDR2 FQDESV (reference sequence). The CDR3 here is CASSTRGLGLQYF. CDR3 coding DNA: TGTGCCAGCAGCACCAGGGGTCTAGGCCTCCAGTACTTC.

A few counts support this clone. The sample has other DNA sequences that encode this CDR3 too. The gene calls are TRBV7-9 and TRBJ1-1, with D maybe TRBD1 (5 bases). The germline V gene encodes CDR1 SEHNR and CDR2 FQNEAQ (reference sequence). V gave up 5 bases and J gave up 0 bases, with 10 bases separating them. This CDR3 comprises 14 residues. The CDR3 region is CASSPDSLNTEAFF. The CDR3 nucleotides read TGTGCCAGCAGCCCCGACAGCCTGAACACTGAAGCTTTCTTT.

V and J are TRBV5-1 and TRBJ1-2; TRBD1 aligns across 7 bases. CDR1 SGHRS and CDR2 YFSETQ come from the germline V gene. CDR3 length: 13 amino acids. Trimming took 2 bases from V and 5 from J; bases not matched to a gene: 3. The CDR3 region is CASSFNRGYGYTF. The CDR3 region has the DNA TGCGCCAGCAGCTTTAACAGGGGATATGGCTACACCTTC. The variable domain in full, completed from reference TRBV5-1 and TRBJ1-2, reads KAGVTQTPRYLIKTRGQQVTLSCSPISGHRSVSWYQQTPGQGLQFLFEYFSETQRNKGNFPGRFSGRQFSNSRSEMNVSTLELGDSALYLCASSFNRGYGYTFGSGTRLTVV.

This clone was observed a few times. The CDR3 loop is CASSFRGTGNYGYTF. The CDR3 DNA follows: TGTGCCAGCAGTTTTCGCGGGACAGGGAACTATGGCTACACCTTC. The chain recombines TRBV28 with TRBJ1-2, with TRBD1 matching over 9 bases. CDR1 is MDHEN and CDR2 is SYDVKM in the germline V gene. The CDR3 length is 15 residues. Trimming at V came to 3 bases and at J to 2 bases, leaving 4 bases not matched to a gene.

The chain uses TRBV10-3 and TRBJ1-5; the D is unclear. The CDR3 has 13 residues. Trimming stripped 8 bases from V and 5 bases from J, with 13 bases between. Germline CDR1 reads ENHRY; CDR2 reads SYGVKD. The CDR3: CAIRGNGDQPQHF. The CDR3 coding sequence is TGTGCCATCCGAGGGAATGGGGATCAGCCCCAGCATTTT.

In nucleotides, the CDR3 is TGTGCCATCAGTGAGGTAAGGGGCCCCTACGAGCAGTACTTC. It yields the protein CAISEVRGPYEQYF. This sequence joins TRBV10-3 and TRBJ2-7, with D maybe TRBD1 (5 bases). Germline CDR1 and CDR2: ENHRY and SYGVKD. The ends were cut back, 2 bases at V and 2 bases at J, with 10 bases in the middle. The CDR3 covers 14 residues.

The chain recombines TRBV30 with TRBJ2-1; TRBD1 aligns across 7 bases. Unmatched junction bases numbered 6, after V lost 2 bases and J lost 5 bases. The CDR3 has 14 residues. The germline gives CDR1 GTSNPN, CDR2 SVGIG (reference sequence). The CDR3 spells CAWSTGQDHNEQFF. In DNA, the CDR3 is TGTGCCTGGAGTACTGGACAGGACCACAATGAGCAGTTCTTC. Variable domain in full (rest from reference TRBV30 and TRBJ2-1): SQTIHQWPATLVQPVGSPLSLECTVEGTSNPNLYWYRQAAGRGLQLLFYSVGIGQISSEVPQNLSASRPQDRQFILSSKKLLLSDSGFYLCAWSTGQDHNEQFFGPGTRLTVL.

V gene TRBV28 combines with J gene TRBJ2-5; TRBD2 is a possible D gene (5 bases). V dropped 3 bases and J dropped 3 bases, with 8 bases sitting between them. There are 13 residues in the CDR3. Germline CDR1 and CDR2: MDHEN and SYDVKM. The CDR3 coding sequence is TGTGCCAGCAGTTTTTGGGGAGAAGAGACCCAGTACTTC. This gives the protein CASSFWGEETQYF.

This clone was observed a few times. The genes are TRBV5-1 and TRBJ2-5; no firm D call. From germline, CDR1 is SGHRS and CDR2 YFSETQ. The germline V and J ends were trimmed by 0 bases and 11 bases, with 11 bases remaining between them. This CDR3 has 12 residues. CDR3 nucleotides: TGCGCCAGCAGCTTGGATGAGGCTAATCAGTACTTC. Translated: CASSLDEANQYF. The complete variable domain, with remaining parts taken from reference TRBV5-1 and TRBJ2-5, reads KAGVTQTPRYLIKTRGQQVTLSCSPISGHRSVSWYQQTPGQGLQFLFEYFSETQRNKGNFPGRFSGRQFSNSRSEMNVSTLELGDSALYLCASSLDEANQYFGPGTRLLVL.

This rearrangement joins TRBV28 to TRBJ2-7, with D possibly being TRBD2 (5 bases). The CDR3 spans 15 residues. The V gene's germline CDR1 is MDHEN and CDR2 SYDVKM. V gave up 5 bases and J gave up 2 bases, with 16 bases separating them. The CDR3 protein is CASSTSSSGTYEQYF. CDR3 sequence (DNA): TGTGCCAGCAGTACTTCTTCCTCCGGGACCTACGAGCAGTACTTC. The full variable domain, in which reference TRBV28 and TRBJ2-7 provide the parts outside the CDR3, is DVKVTQSSRYLVKRTGEKVFLECVQDMDHENMFWYRQDPGLGLRLIYFSYDVKMKEKGDIPEGYSVSREKKERFSLILESASTNQTSMYLCASSTSSSGTYEQYFGPGTRLTVT.

The chain joins TRBV19 to TRBJ1-4; the D gene is possibly TRBD1 (5 bases). Germline loops: CDR1 LNHDA, CDR2 SQIVND (reference sequence). V lost 1 base and J lost 0, with 9 bases in between. The CDR3 contains 16 residues. CDR3 nucleotides: TGTGCCAGTAGTATAGCTCAGGGCGCAACTAATGAAAAACTGTTTTTT. Encoded protein: CASSIAQGATNEKLFF.

CDR3 bases: TGTGCCAGCAGTTCCTCGCCGGGGGTTTCCTACGAGCAGTACTTC. The encoded protein is CASSSSPGVSYEQYF. The chain employs TRBV28 and TRBJ2-7; maybe TRBD2 (6 bases). The CDR3 consists of 15 residues. Germline V lookup: CDR1 MDHEN, CDR2 SYDVKM. Trimming removed 4 bases from V and 1 base from J, with 14 bases in between.

The gene calls are TRBV7-9 and TRBJ2-1; TRBD2 matches at 8 bases. The germline V gene encodes CDR1 SEHNR and CDR2 FQNEAQ (reference sequence). Trimming at V came to 7 bases and at J to 3 bases, leaving 8 bases not matched to a gene. This CDR3 spans 15 amino acids. CDR3 amino acids: CASTAPGTSYNEQFF. In nucleotides, the CDR3 is TGTGCCAGCACCGCCCCCGGGACTAGCTACAATGAGCAGTTCTTC.

The V and J genes are TRBV6-5 and TRBJ1-2; 8 bases are shared with TRBD1. The CDR3 contains 13 residues. The V and J ends lost 4 bases and 6 bases, in that order; junction bases with no gene match: 4. CDR1 and CDR2 (germline): MNHEY, SVGAGI. In DNA, the CDR3 is TGTGCCAGCAGTTGGACAGGGAAGGATGGCTACACCTTC. This codes for CASSWTGKDGYTF.

This clone was picked up a small number of times. This chain uses TRBV7-8 with TRBJ2-7; 9 bases line up with TRBD2. This CDR3 spans 15 amino acids. Germline V CDR1 and CDR2: SGHVS, FQNEAQ. J was trimmed by 1 base and V by 1 base; bases with no gene match: 2. The CDR3 DNA reads TGTGCCAGCAGCTTAGTGCGGGAGGGTTCCTACGAGCAGTACTTC. Translation: CASSLVREGSYEQYF.

This clone showed up just once. The V and J genes are TRBV7-2 and TRBJ2-3; 8 bases are a match to TRBD2. V gave up 3 bases and J gave up 4 bases; unmatched junction bases: 6. Germline lookup yields CDR1 SGHTA and CDR2 FQGNSA. This CDR3 comprises 15 residues. The CDR3 DNA reads TGTGCCAGCAGCTTTAGAAGCGGGGGCCCAGATACGCAGTATTTT. This gives the protein CASSFRSGGPDTQYF.